A selection of T cell receptor beta chains follows, all from one sample in a study of blood T cells in healthy people across ages. TCRdb reprocessed the 5' RACE reads with MiXCR, giving one entry per CDR3 protein. The sample has more than 750,000 distinct CDR3 sequences, under 35% seen once. A further study also used this sample, focusing on T cells of mothers and their children.

Source material: blood. These receptors originate from a woman in her 40s in good health. The CDR3 runs from the conserved cysteine through the conserved F or W. D genes are given only for firm matches. Clone size, where shown, is once, few, many, or a class for clones that have expanded.

- TRBJ2-4 TRBV29-1 - CSVGGLATKNIQYF TGCAGCGTCGGCGGTTTGGCAACCAAAAACATTCAGTACTTC
- TRBJ1-5 TRBV5-1 TRBD1 CASSLGTGQGDQPQHF TGCGCCAGCAGCTTGGGTACGGGACAGGGGGATCAGCCCCAGCATTTT
many TRBJ2-7 TRBV20-1 - CSANGQGNYEQYF TGCAGTGCTAATGGTCAGGGGAACTACGAGCAGTACTTC
- TRBJ1-2 TRBV7-3 - CASSSLSRGSYGYTF TGTGCCAGCAGCTCGCTCTCTCGGGGGTCATATGGCTACACCTTC
many TRBJ2-1 TRBV29-1 TRBD2 CSTRGGGAYEQFF TGCAGCACGAGGGGCGGGGGGGCCTATGAGCAGTTCTTC
- TRBJ1-2 TRBV3-1 - CASSQKRGAISGYTF TGTGCCAGCAGCCAGAAGCGGGGGGCGATCTCTGGCTACACCTTC
few TRBJ1-2 TRBV7-9 - CASSSMDGGGGYGYTF TGTGCCAGCAGCTCCATGGACGGGGGGGGCGGGTATGGCTACACCTTC
few TRBJ1-5 TRBV20-1 TRBD1 CSARPTGGENQPQHF TGCAGTGCTAGACCCACAGGGGGCGAAAATCAGCCCCAGCATTTT
- TRBJ2-1 TRBV7-2 - CAGSLSQLAKNIQFF TGTGCCGGCAGCCTCAGCCAACTAGCCAAAAACATTCAGTTCTTC
many TRBJ2-3 TRBV4-2 - CASSPWDSGSTDTQYF TGTGCCAGCAGCCCCTGGGACTCCGGGAGCACAGATACGCAGTATTTT
few TRBJ1-4 TRBV13 - CASSLAGMVNEKLFF TGTGCCAGCAGCTTAGCCGGGATGGTTAATGAAAAACTGTTTTTT
few TRBJ2-3 TRBV30 - CAWSALGDTQYF TGTGCCTGGAGTGCCCTCGGGGATACGCAGTATTTT
- TRBJ2-3 TRBV19 - CASGLPDTQYF TGTGCCAGTGGGCTTCCAGATACGCAGTATTTT
- TRBJ1-4 TRBV6-2/TRBV6-3 - CASSDLFGQLNKKLFF TGTGCCAGCAGCGACCTGTTTGGACAGCTTAATAAAAAACTGTTTTTT
- TRBJ2-3 TRBV28 TRBD1 CASSFYRGRGSLRENTQYF TGTGCCAGCAGTTTTTACAGGGGGCGGGGATCACTAAGAGAAAATACGCAGTATTTT
- TRBJ2-3 TRBV5-4 TRBD2 CASSFTSGVTDTQYF TGTGCCAGCAGCTTCACTAGCGGGGTGACAGATACGCAGTATTTT
few TRBJ2-4 TRBV4-1 - CASSQESGSGNIQYF TGCGCCAGCAGCCAAGAGTCAGGGTCCGGGAACATTCAGTACTTC
few TRBJ1-5 TRBV15 - CATSRDRGFSYQPQHF TGTGCCACCAGCAGAGATCGGGGTTTTAGCTATCAGCCCCAGCATTTT
- TRBJ2-4 TRBV5-6 - CASSWVKSLAKNIQYF TGTGCCAGCAGCTGGGTGAAAAGTCTAGCCAAAAACATTCAGTACTTC
many TRBJ2-7 TRBV7-8 TRBD2 CASSLGLGAYSYEQYF TGTGCCAGCAGCCTGGGACTAGGGGCTTACTCCTACGAGCAGTACTTC
- TRBJ1-2 TRBV7-2 - CASSPTYNYGYTF TGTGCCAGCAGCCCGACCTACAACTATGGCTACACCTTC
many TRBJ2-1 TRBV20-1 - CSASLGQTYNEQFF TGCAGTGCTAGCCTCGGACAGACCTACAATGAGCAGTTCTTC
many TRBJ1-2 TRBV5-5 - CASSSFTGRDVGYGYTF TGTGCCAGCAGCTCTTTTACGGGCCGCGATGTGGGCTATGGCTACACCTTC